This T cell receptor (beta chain) was found in a study of blood T cell repertoires in COVID-19. Overall study: The analysed material was cDNA or gDNA that came from T cells, B-cell-depleted T cells, or PBMCs.

Per germline, CDR1 SGHDT and CDR2 YYEEEE. Trimming pared 0 bases from V and 6 bases from J, leaving 12 bases between. CDR3 size: 14 residues. Measured with immunoSEQ multiplex PCR; TCRdb has only the in-frame clones, and not every one. The table lists 55,000 to 65,000 clones, roughly 84% of them singletons, with 10% in the top ten. The J gene is TRBJ1-2, the V gene TRBV5-6, with D perhaps matching TRBD1 (5 bases). Specimen: peripheral blood. The source of this sequence is a man aged 30-40 years with COVID-19, enrolled during active disease. The CDR3 sequence: CASSLVIGANGYTF. CDR3 bases: TGTGCCAGCAGCTTGGTAATTGGGGCCAATGGCTACACCTTC. Together with reference TRBV5-6 and TRBJ1-2, the CDR3 gives the full variable domain: DAGVTQSPTHLIKTRGQQVTLRCSPKSGHDTVSWYQQALGQGPQFIFQYYEEEERQRGNFPDRFSGHQFPNYSSELNVNALLLGDSALYLCASSLVIGANGYTFGSGTRLTVV.